These 4 T cell receptor beta chains came from one sample sequenced in a study of T-cell memory formation after mild COVID-19. TCRdb re-analysed the 5' RACE reads in MiXCR, keeping a single row per CDR3 protein. The sample holds under 350,000 distinct CDR3 sequences, 15% to 20% seen once. Sequencing input: PBMCs or a T cell subset sorted from them (not recorded which). Source of these receptors: a man younger than 35 who had mild COVID-19 (a few samples of this study predate the infection). Cell type and time point are not known.

Only a few counts were recorded for this clonotype. The genes are TRBV5-1 and TRBJ2-3; 8 bases align to TRBD2. In germline, CDR1 is SGHRS, CDR2 YFSETQ. This CDR3 contains 16 residues. Trimming at V came to 3 bases and at J to 4 bases, leaving 10 bases not matched to a gene. CDR3 coding DNA: TGCGCCAGCAGCTGGGGACCCGGGGGGGGGCCAGATACGCAGTATTTT. Translating it yields CASSWGPGGGPDTQYF.

The chain joins TRBV10-3 to TRBJ2-5; perhaps TRBD2 as D (5 bases). V gave up 7 bases and J gave up 5 bases, with 14 bases separating them. The CDR3 is made up of 13 amino acids. CDR1 is ENHRY and CDR2 is SYGVKD in the germline V gene. The CDR3 nucleotides read TGTGCCATCACTGGAGGCCCTGGGGAGACCCAGTACTTC. This translates into CAITGGPGETQYF.

The CDR3 DNA is TGTGCCAGCAGCTTGGATTCAGCTTCTAACTATGGCTACACCTTC. Protein product: CASSLDSASNYGYTF. The V gene is TRBV5-5, the J gene TRBJ1-2; D is unresolved. The CDR3 totals 15 residues. Germline CDR1 SGHKS, CDR2 YYEKEE (reference sequence). V lost 0 bases, J lost 0 bases, and 9 bases lay in between.

The chain combines TRBV4-3 with TRBJ2-5; TRBD1 might be the D (5 bases). Germline V gene data show CDR1 as LGHNA and CDR2 as YSLEER. V dropped 4 bases and J dropped 2 bases, with 11 bases sitting between them. This CDR3 region has 14 residues. CDR3 residues: CASSPGRAQETQYF. As DNA, the CDR3 is TGCGCCAGCAGCCCCGGCAGGGCGCAAGAGACCCAGTACTTC.